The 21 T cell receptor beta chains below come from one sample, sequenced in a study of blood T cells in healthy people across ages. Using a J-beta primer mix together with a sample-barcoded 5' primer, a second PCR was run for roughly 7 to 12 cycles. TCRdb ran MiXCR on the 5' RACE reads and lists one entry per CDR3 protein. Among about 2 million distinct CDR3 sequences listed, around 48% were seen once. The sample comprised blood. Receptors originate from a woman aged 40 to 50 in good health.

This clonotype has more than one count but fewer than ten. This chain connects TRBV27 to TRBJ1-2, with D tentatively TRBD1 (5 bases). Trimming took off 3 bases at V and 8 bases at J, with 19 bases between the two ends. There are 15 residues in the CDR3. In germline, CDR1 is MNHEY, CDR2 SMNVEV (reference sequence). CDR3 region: CASSFSGRKMEGYTF. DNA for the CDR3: TGTGCCAGCAGTTTCTCGGGACGGAAGATGGAAGGCTACACCTTC.

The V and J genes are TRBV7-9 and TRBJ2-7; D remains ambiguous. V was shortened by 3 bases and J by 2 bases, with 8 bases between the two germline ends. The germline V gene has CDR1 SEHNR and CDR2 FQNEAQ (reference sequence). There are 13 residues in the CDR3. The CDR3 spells CASSFPSAYEQYF. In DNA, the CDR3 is TGTGCCAGCAGCTTCCCATCGGCCTACGAGCAGTACTTC.

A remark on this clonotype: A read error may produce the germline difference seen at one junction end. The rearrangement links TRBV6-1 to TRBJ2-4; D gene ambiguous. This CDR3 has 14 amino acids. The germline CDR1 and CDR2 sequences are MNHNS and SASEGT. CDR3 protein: CASSEALPKNIQYF. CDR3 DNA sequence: TGTGCCAGCAGCGAAGCTCTACCCAAAAACATTCAGTACTTC.

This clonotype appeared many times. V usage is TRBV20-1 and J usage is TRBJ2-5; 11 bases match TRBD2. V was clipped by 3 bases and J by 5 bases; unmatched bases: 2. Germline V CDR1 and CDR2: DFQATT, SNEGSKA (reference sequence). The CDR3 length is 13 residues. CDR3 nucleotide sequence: TGCAGTGCTAGGCTAGCGGGGGGTGAGACCCAGTACTTC. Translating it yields CSARLAGGETQYF.

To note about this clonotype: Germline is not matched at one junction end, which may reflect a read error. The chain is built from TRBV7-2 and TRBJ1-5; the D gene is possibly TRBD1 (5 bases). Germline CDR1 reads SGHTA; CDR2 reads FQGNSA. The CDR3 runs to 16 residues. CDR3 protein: CASSLVAGYSSQPQHF. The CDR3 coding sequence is TGTGCCAGCAGCTTAGTGGCAGGGTATAGCAGTCAGCCCCAGCATTTT.

The CDR3 nucleotides are TGCGCCAGCAGCTTCGGACAGGGGAGGATGAGGGACACTGAAGCTTTCTTT. Its protein is CASSFGQGRMRDTEAFF. This chain links TRBV5-1 with TRBJ1-1; TRBD1 matches 9 bases. Trimming removed 2 bases from V and 3 bases from J; junction bases left unmatched: 11. CDR1 and CDR2 (germline): SGHRS, YFSETQ. The CDR3 is made up of 17 amino acids.

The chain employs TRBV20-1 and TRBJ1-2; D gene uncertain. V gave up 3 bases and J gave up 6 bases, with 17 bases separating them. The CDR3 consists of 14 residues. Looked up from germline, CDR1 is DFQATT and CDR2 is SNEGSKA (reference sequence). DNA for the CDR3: TGCAGTGCTAGTCCGGGCAGGACGGAGGATGGCTACACCTTC. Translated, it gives CSASPGRTEDGYTF.

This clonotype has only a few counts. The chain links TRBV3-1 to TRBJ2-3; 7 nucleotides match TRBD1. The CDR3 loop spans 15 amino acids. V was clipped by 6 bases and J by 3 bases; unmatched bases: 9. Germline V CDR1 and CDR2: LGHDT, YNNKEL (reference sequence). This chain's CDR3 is CASSRQGGWTDTQYF. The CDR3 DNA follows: TGTGCCAGCAGTCGACAGGGCGGTTGGACAGATACGCAGTATTTT.

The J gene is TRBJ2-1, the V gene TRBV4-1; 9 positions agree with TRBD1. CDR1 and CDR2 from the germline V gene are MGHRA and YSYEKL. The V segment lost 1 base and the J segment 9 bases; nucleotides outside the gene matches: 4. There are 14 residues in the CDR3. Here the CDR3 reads CASSQGTGEIEQFF. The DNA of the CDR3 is TGCGCCAGCAGCCAAGGGACAGGGGAAATTGAGCAGTTCTTC.

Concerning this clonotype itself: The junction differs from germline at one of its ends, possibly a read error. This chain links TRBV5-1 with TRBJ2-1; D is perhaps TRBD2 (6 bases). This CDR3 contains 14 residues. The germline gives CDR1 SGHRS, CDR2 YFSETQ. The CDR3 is CASSPKEGRNEQFF. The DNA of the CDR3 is TGCGCCAGCAGCCCCAAGGAGGGGAGAAATGAGCAGTTCTTT.

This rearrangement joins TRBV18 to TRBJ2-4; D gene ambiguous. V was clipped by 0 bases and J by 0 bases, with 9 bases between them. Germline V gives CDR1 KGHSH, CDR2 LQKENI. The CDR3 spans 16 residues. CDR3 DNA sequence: TGTGCCAGCTCACCACCCGTGCCGCTAGCCAAAAACATTCAGTACTTC. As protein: CASSPPVPLAKNIQYF.

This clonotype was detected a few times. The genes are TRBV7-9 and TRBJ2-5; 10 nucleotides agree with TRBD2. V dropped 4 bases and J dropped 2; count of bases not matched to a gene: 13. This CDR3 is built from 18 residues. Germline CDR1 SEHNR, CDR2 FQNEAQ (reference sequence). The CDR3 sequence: CASSSSKRTSGFQETQYF. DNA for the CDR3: TGTGCCAGCAGCTCCTCGAAGAGGACTAGCGGATTTCAAGAGACCCAGTACTTC.

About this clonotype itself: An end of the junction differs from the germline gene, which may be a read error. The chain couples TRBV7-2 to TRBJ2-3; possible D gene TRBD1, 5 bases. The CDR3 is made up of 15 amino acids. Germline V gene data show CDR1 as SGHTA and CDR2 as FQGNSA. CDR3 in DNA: TGTGCCAGCAGCTTAGTAAGGGTAAAGACAGAGACGCAGTATTTT. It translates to CASSLVRVKTETQYF.

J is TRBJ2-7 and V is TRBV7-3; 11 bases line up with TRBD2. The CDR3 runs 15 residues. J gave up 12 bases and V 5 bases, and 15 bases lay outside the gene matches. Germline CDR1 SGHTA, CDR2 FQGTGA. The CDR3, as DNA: TGTGCCAGCAGCCGGGGGACTAGCGGTTTGGAGACCCTGTACTTC. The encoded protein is CASSRGTSGLETLYF.

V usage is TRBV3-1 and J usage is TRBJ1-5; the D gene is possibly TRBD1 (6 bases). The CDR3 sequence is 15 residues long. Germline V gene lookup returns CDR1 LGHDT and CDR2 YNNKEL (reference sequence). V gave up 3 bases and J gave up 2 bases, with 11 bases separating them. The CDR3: CASSHVRGCNQPQHF. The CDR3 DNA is TGTGCCAGCAGCCACGTCAGGGGTTGCAATCAGCCCCAGCATTTT.

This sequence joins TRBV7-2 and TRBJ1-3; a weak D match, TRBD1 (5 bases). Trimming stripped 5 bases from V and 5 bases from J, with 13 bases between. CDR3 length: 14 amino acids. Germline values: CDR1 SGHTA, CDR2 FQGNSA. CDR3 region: CASSPRQGRNTIYF. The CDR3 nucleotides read TGTGCCAGCAGCCCCCGGCAGGGCAGAAACACCATATATTTT.

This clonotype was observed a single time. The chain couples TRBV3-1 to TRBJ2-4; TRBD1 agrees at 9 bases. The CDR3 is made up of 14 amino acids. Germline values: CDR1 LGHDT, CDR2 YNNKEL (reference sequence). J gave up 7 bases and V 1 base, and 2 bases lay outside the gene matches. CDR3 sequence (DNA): TGTGCCAGCAGCCAAGGGACAGGGGCTAACATTCAGTACTTC. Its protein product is CASSQGTGANIQYF.

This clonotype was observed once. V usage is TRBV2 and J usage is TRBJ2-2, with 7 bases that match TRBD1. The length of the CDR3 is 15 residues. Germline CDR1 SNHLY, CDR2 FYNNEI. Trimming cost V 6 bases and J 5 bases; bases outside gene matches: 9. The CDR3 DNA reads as TGTGCCAGCAGGGGACAGACCGTTCAAACCGGGGAGCTGTTTTTT. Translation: CASRGQTVQTGELFF.

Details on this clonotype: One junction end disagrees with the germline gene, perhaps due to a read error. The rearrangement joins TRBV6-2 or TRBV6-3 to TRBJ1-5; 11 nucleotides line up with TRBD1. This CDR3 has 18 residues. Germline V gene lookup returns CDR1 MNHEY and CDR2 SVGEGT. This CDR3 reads CANSYSRTGGWSNQPQHF. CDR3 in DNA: TGTGCCAACAGTTACTCGAGGACAGGGGGCTGGAGCAATCAGCCCCAGCATTTT.

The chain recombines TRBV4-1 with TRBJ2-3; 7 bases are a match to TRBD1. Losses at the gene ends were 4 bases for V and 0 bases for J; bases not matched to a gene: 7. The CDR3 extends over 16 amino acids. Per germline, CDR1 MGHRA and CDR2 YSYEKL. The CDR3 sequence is CASSLLGQQSTDTQYF. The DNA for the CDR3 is TGCGCCAGCAGCCTGTTGGGACAGCAAAGCACAGATACGCAGTATTTT.

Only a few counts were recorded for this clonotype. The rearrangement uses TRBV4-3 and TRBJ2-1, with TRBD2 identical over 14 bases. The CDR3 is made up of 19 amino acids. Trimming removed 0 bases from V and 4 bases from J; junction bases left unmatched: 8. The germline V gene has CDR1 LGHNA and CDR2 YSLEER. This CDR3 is CASSQDLTSGGAEYNEQFF. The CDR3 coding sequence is TGCGCCAGCAGCCAAGATCTGACTAGCGGGGGGGCCGAGTACAATGAGCAGTTCTTC.